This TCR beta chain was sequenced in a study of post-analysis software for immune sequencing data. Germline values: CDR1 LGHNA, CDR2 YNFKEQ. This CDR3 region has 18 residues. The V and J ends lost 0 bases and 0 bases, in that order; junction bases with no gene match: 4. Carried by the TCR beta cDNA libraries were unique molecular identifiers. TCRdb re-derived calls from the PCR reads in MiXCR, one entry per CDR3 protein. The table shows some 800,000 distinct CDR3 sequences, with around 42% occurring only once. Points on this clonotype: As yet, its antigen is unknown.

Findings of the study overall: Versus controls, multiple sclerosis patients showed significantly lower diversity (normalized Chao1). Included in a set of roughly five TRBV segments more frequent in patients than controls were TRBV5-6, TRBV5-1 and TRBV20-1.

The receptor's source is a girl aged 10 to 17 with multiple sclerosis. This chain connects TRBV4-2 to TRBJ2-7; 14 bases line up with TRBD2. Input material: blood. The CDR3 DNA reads TGTGCCAGCAGCCAAGAAGGACTAGCGGGAGGTAGCTCCTACGAGCAGTACTTC. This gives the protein CASSQEGLAGGSSYEQYF.